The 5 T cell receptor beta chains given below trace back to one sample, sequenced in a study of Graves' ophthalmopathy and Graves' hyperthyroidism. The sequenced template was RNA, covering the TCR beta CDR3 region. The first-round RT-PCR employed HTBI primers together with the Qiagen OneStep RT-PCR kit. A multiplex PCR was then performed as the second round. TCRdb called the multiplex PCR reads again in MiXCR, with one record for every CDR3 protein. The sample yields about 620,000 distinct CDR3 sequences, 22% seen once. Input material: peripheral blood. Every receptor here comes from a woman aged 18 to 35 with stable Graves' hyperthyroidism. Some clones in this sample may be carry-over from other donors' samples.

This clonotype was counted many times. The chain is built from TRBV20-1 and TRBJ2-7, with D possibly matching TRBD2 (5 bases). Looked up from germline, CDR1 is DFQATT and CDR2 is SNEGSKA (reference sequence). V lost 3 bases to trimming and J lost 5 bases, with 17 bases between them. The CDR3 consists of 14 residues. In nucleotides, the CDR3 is TGCAGTGCTAGTAGTGGACGTCCGGGGAACGAGCAGTACTTC. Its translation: CSASSGRPGNEQYF.

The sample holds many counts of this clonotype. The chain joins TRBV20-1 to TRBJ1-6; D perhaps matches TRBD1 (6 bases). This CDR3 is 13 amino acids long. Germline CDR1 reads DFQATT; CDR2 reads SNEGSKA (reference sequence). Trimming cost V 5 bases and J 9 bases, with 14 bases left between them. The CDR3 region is CSAFHRVGSPLHF. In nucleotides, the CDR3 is TGCAGTGCTTTCCACAGGGTGGGTTCACCCCTCCACTTT.

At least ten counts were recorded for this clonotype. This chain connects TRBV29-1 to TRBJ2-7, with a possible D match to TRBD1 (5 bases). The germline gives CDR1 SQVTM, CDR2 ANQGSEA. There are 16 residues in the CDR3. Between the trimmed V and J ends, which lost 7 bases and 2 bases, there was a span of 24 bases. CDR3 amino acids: CSALGHAKYSTYEQYF. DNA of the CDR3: TGCAGCGCCCTTGGACATGCAAAATACTCCACCTACGAGCAGTACTTC.

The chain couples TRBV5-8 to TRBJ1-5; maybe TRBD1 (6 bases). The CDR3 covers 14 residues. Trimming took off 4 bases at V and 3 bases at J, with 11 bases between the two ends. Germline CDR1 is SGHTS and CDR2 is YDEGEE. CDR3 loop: CASSSRQANQPQHF. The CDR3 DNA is TGTGCCAGCAGCAGTCGACAGGCCAATCAGCCCCAGCATTTT.

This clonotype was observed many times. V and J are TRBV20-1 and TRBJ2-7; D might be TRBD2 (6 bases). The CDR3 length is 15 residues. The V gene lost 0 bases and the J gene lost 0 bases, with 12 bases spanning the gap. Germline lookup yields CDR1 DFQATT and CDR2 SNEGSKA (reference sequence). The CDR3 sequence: CSARDQATSSYEQYF. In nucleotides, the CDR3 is TGCAGTGCTAGAGATCAAGCGACTAGCTCCTACGAGCAGTACTTC.